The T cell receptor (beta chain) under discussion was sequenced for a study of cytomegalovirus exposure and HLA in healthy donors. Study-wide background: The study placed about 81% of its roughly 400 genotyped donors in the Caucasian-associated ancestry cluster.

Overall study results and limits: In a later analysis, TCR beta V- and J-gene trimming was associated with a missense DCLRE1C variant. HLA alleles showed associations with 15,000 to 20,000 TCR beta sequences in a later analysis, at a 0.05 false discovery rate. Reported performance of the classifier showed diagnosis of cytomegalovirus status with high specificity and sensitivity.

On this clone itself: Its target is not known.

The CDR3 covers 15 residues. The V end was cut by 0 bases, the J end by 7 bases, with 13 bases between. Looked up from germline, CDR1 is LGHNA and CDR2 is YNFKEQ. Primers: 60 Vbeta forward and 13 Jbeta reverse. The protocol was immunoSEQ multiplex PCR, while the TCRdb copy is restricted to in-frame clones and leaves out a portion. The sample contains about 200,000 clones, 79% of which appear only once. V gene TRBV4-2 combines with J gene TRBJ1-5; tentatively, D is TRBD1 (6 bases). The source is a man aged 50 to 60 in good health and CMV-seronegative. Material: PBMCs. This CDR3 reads CASSQDLTGLQPQHF. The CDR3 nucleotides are TGTGCCAGCAGCCAAGATCTAACAGGGTTACAGCCCCAGCATTTT.